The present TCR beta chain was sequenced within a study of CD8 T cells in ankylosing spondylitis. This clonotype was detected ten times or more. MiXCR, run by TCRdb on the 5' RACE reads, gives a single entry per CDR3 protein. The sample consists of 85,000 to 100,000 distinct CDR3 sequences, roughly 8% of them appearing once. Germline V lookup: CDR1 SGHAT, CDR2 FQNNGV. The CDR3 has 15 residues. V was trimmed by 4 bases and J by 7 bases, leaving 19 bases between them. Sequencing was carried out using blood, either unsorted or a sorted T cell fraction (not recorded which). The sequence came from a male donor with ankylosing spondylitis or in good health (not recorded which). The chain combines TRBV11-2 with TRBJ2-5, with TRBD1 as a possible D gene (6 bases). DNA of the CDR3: TGTGCCAGCAGCTCCACGGCAGGGGCAGAAGGGACCCAGTACTTC. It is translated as CASSSTAGAEGTQYF.